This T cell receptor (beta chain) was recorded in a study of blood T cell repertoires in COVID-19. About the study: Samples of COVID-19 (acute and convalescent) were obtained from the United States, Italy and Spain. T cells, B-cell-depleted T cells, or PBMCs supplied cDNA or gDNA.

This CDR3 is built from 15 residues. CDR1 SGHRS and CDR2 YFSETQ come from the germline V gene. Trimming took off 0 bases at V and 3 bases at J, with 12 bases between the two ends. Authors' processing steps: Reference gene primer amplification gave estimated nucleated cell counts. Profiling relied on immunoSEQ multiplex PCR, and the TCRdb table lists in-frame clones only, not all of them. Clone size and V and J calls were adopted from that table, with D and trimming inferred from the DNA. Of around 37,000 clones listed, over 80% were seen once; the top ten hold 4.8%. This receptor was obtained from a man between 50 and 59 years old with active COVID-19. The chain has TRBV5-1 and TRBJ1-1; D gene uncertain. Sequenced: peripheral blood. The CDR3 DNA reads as TGCGCCAGCAGCTTGGAAAATCGTCCGTACACTGAAGCTTTCTTT. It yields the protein CASSLENRPYTEAFF.